The source of this T cell receptor beta chain is a study of blood T cell repertoires in COVID-19. Study details: Researchers got acute and convalescent COVID-19 samples from the United States, Italy and Spain.

The V end lost 8 bases, the J end lost 2 bases, and 10 bases lay between the germline ends. CDR3 size: 11 residues. CDR1 is GTSNPN, CDR2 SVGIG, per germline (reference sequence). Assay: immunoSEQ multiplex PCR; the TCRdb copy retains only in-frame clones and omits some. The sample holds some 260,000 clones; roughly 80% are singletons and the top ten take 4.9%. The sequencing input was peripheral blood. The clonotype comes from a woman aged 80 or older with active or convalescent COVID-19. V gene TRBV30 combines with J gene TRBJ2-7, with a possible D match to TRBD1 (5 bases). The CDR3 nucleotides read TGTGCCGCAGGGTGGGCCTACGAGCAGTACTTC. This encodes CAAGWAYEQYF.